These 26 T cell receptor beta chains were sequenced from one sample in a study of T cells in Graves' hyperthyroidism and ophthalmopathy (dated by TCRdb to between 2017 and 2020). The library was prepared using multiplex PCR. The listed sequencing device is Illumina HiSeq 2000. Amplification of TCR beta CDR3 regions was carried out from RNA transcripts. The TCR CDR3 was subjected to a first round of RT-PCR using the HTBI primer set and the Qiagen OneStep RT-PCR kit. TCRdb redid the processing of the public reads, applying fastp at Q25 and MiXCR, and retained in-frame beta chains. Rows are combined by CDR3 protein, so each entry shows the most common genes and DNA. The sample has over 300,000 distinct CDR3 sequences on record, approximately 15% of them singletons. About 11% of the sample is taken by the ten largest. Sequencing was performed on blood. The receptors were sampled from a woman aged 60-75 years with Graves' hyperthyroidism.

The CDR3 reads CASSRRGGRHQPQHF. CDR3 in DNA: TGTGCCAGTAGCAGGCGGGGGGGGAGGCATCAGCCCCAGCATTTT. The chain combines TRBV19 with TRBJ1-5; a weak D match, TRBD1 (5 bases). Germline V lookup: CDR1 LNHDA, CDR2 SQIVND (reference sequence). Trimming pared 6 bases from V and 5 bases from J, leaving 17 bases between. The CDR3 is made up of 15 amino acids. The variable domain in full, with the rest retrieved from reference TRBV19 and TRBJ1-5, is DGGITQSPKYLFRKEGQNVTLSCEQNLNHDAMYWYRQDPGQGLRLIYYSQIVNDFQKGDIAEGYSVSREKKESFPLTVTSAQKNPTAFYLCASSRRGGRHQPQHFGDGTRLSIL.

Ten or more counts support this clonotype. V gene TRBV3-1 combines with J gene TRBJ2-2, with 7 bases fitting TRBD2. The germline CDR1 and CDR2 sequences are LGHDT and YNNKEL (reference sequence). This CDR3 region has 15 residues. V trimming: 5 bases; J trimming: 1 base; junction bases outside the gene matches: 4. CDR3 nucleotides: TGTGCCAGCAGCTCCGGGACTAAGAACACCGGGGAGCTGTTTTTT. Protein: CASSSGTKNTGELFF.

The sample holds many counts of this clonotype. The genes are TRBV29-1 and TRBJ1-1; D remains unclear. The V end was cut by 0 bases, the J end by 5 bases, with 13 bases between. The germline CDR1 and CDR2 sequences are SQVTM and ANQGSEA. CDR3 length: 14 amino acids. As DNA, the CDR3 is TGCAGCGTTGAAGAGGGCGGCAGAGGGACTGAAGCTTTCTTT. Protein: CSVEEGGRGTEAFF.

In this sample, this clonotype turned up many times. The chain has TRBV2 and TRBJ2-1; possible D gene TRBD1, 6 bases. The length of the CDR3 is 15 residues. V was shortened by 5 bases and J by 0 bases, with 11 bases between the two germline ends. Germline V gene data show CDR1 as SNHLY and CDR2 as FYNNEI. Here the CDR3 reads CASSLTGVSYNEQFF. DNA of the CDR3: TGTGCCAGCAGTTTGACAGGAGTCTCCTACAATGAGCAGTTCTTC.

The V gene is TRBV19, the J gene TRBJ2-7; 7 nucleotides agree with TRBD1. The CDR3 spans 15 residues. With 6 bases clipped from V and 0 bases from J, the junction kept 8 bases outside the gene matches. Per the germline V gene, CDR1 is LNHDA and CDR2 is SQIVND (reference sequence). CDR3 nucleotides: TGTGCCAGTAGCAAGACAGGGCCCCTCTCCTACGAGCAGTACTTC. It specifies CASSKTGPLSYEQYF.

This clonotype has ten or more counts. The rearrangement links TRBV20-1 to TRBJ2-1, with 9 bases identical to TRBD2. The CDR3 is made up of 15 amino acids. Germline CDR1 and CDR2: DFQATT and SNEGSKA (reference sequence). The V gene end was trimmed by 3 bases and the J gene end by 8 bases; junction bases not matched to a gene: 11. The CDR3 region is CSARPGLASDDEQFF. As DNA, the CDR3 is TGCAGTGCTAGGCCGGGACTAGCATCCGACGATGAGCAGTTCTTC.

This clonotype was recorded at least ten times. The CDR3 is CASSLYPEAYEQYF. The CDR3 nucleotides read TGTGCCAGCAGTTTGTATCCCGAAGCCTACGAGCAGTACTTC. This chain links TRBV27 with TRBJ2-7; D gene ambiguous. Per the germline V gene, CDR1 is MNHEY and CDR2 is SMNVEV (reference sequence). This CDR3 has 14 amino acids. Trimming shortened V by 3 bases and J by 2 bases, and 11 bases separated the two germline ends.

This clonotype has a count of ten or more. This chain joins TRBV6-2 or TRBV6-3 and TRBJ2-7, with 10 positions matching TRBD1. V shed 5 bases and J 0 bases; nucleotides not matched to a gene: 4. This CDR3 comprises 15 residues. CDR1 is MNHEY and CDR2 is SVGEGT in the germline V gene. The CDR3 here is CASSIRQGASYEQYF. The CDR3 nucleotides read TGTGCCAGCAGTATTAGACAGGGGGCCTCCTACGAGCAGTACTTC.

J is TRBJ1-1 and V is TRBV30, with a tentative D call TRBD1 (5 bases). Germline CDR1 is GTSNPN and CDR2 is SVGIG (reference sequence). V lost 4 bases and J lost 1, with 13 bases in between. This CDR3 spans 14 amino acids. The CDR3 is CAWTIGGGNTEAFF. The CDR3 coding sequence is TGTGCCTGGACGATAGGTGGGGGGAACACTGAAGCTTTCTTT.

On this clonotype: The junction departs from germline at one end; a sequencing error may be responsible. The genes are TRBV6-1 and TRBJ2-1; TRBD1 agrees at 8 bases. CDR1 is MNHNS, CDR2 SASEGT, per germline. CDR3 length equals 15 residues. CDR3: CASRQEDRAYNEQLF. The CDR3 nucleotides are TGTGCCAGCAGACAAGAGGACAGGGCCTACAATGAGCAGCTCTTC.

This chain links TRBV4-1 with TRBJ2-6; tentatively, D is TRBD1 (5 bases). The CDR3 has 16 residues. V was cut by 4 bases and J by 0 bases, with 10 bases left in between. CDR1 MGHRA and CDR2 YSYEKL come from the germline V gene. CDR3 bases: TGCGCCAGCAGCCGGAACAGGCACTCTGGGGCCAACGTCCTGACTTTC. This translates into CASSRNRHSGANVLTF.

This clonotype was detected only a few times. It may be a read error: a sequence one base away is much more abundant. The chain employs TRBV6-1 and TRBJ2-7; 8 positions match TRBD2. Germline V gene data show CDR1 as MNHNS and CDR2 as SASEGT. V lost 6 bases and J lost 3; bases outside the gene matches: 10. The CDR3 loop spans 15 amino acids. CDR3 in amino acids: CASSKSSAGVYEQYF. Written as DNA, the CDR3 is TGTGCCAGCAGCAAATCCTCAGCGGGAGTCTACGAGCAGTACTTC.

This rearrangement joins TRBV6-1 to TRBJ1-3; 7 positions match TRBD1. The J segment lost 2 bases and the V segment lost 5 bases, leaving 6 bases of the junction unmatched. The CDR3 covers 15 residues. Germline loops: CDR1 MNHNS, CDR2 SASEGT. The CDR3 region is CASSSTDRPGNTIYF. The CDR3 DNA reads TGTGCCAGCAGTTCCACGGACAGGCCTGGAAACACCATATATTTT.

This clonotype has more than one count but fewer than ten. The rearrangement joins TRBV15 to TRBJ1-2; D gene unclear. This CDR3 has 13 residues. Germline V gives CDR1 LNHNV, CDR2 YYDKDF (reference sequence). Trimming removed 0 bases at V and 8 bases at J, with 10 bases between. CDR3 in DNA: TGTGCCACCAGCAGAGATACGGGGAGCGGCTACACCTTC. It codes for CATSRDTGSGYTF. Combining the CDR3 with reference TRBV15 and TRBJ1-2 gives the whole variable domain DAMVIQNPRYQVTQFGKPVTLSCSQTLNHNVMYWYQQKSSQAPKLLFHYYDKDFNNEADTPDNFQSRRPNTSFCFLDIRSPGLGDTAMYLCATSRDTGSGYTFGSGTRLTVV.

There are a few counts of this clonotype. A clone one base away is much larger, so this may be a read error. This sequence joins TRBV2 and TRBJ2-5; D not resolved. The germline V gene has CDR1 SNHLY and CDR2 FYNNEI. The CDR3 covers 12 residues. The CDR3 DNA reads TGTGCCAGCAGTGAGACAATGGAGACCCAGCACTTC. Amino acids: CASSETMETQHF.

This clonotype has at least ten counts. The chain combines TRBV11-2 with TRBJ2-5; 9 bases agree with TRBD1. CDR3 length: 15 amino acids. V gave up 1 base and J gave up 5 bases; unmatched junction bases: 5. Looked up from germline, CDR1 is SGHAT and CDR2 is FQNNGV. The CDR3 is CASSLGTGVDETQYF. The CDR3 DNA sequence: TGTGCCAGCAGCTTAGGGACAGGGGTTGATGAGACCCAGTACTTC.

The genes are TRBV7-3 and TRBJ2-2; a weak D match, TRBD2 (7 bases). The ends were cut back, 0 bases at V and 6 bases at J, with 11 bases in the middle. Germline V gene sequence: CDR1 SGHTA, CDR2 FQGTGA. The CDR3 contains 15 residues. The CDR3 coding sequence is TGTGCCAGCAGCTTAACAGGGGGGGGTTCCGGGGAGCTGTTTTTT. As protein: CASSLTGGGSGELFF.

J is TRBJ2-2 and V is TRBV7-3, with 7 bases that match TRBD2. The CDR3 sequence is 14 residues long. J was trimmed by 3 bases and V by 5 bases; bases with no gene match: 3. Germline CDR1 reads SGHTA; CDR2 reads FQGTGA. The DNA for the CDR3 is TGTGCCAGCAGCGGAACTAGCGACACCGGGGAGCTGTTTTTT. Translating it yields CASSGTSDTGELFF.

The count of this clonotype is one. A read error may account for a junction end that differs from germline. The CDR3 DNA follows: TGTGCCATTAGTATCGTAGGGTCGGGCGGGGAGCTGTTTTTT. Protein product: CAISIVGSGGELFF. This sequence joins TRBV19 and TRBJ2-2; D not resolved. Germline CDR1 is LNHDA and CDR2 is SQIVND (reference sequence). This CDR3 has 14 residues. Full variable domain (remainder filled in from reference TRBV19 and TRBJ2-2): DGGITQSPKYLFRKEGQNVTLSCEQNLNHDAMYWYRQDPGQGLRLIYYSQIVNDFQKGDIAEGYSVSREKKESFPLTVTSAQKNPTAFYLCAISIVGSGGELFFGEGSRLTVL.

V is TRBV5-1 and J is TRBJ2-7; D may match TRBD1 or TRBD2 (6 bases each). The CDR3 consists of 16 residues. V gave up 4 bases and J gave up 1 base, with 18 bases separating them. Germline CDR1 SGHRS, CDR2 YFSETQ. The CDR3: CASSKRTVGGSYEQYF. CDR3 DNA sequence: TGCGCCAGCAGCAAACGGACAGTGGGAGGATCCTACGAGCAGTACTTC.

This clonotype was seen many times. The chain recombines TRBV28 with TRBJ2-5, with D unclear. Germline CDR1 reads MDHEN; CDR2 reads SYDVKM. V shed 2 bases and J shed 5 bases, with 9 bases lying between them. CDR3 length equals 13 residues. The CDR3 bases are TGTGCCAGCAGTTTAGGCTTACACGAGACCCAGTACTTC. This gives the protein CASSLGLHETQYF. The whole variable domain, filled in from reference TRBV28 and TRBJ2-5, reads DVKVTQSSRYLVKRTGEKVFLECVQDMDHENMFWYRQDPGLGLRLIYFSYDVKMKEKGDIPEGYSVSREKKERFSLILESASTNQTSMYLCASSLGLHETQYFGPGTRLLVL.

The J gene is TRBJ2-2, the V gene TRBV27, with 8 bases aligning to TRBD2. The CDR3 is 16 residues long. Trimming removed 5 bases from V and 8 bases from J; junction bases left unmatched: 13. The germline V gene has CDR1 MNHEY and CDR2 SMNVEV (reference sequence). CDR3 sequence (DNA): TGTGCCAGCAGTCCTACCTGGACTAGCTGGGGGGGGGAGCTGTTTTTT. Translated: CASSPTWTSWGGELFF.

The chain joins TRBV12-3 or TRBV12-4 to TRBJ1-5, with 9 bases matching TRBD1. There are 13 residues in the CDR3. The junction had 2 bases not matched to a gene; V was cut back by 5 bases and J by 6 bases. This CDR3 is CASSTGGGQPQHF. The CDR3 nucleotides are TGTGCCAGCAGTACAGGGGGCGGTCAGCCCCAGCATTTT.

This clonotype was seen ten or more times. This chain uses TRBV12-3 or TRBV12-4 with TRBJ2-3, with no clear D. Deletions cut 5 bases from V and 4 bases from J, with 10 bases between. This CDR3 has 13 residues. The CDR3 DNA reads TGTGCCAGCAGTCCCGGGTCCCCAGATACGCAGTATTTT. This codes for CASSPGSPDTQYF.

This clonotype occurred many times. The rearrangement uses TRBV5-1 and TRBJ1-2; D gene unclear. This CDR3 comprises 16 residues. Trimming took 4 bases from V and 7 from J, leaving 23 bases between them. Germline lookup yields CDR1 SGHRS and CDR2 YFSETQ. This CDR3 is CASSPTSAYKGTGYTF. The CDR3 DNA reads TGCGCCAGCAGCCCCACCTCAGCTTACAAAGGCACTGGCTACACCTTC.

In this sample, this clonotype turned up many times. The CDR3 sequence is CASAPRDGRETQYF. The CDR3 DNA reads TGTGCCAGCGCCCCGAGGGATGGTCGGGAGACCCAGTACTTC. This chain links TRBV12-3 or TRBV12-4 with TRBJ2-5; D possibly corresponds to TRBD2 (5 bases). The ends were cut back, 8 bases at V and 5 bases at J, with 18 bases in the middle. The CDR3 loop spans 14 amino acids.